The TCR beta chain under discussion was sequenced for a study of blood T cell repertoires in COVID-19. The wider study: Whether acute or convalescent, the COVID-19 samples came from the United States, Italy and Spain. The cDNA or gDNA used as material had been derived from T cells, B-cell-depleted T cells, or PBMCs.

In the original analysis: Reference gene primer amplification gave estimated nucleated cell counts. Sequenced by immunoSEQ multiplex PCR; TCRdb stores in-frame clones only, minus some. V and J calls and clone size are copied from that table; D and trimming were computed from the DNA. The sample records 65,000 to 95,000 clones, roughly nine tenths being singletons. The sequencing sample was made of peripheral blood. This receptor was taken from a man aged 80 or over with acute or convalescent COVID-19.

CDR3 in DNA: TGTGCCTGGAGCGCCCAGGGGCGTGGGGCCACTGAAGCTTTCTTT. This sequence encodes CAWSAQGRGATEAFF. The J gene is TRBJ1-1, the V gene TRBV30, with D possibly being TRBD1 (6 bases). Trimming took 3 bases from V and 4 from J, leaving 18 bases between them. Germline CDR1 and CDR2: GTSNPN and SVGIG (reference sequence). CDR3 size: 15 residues.